This TCR beta chain came from a study of shared clonotypes between healthy human individuals (dated by TCRdb to 2018 to 2020). Background for the entire study: A couple of women and a few men aged 18 to 49 years were included in the cohort. To increase sequencing depth and limit assay-specific biases, different laboratories used diverse techniques to prepare libraries and sequence TCR repertoires. Leukapheresis yielded between about 0.94 and 8.9 billion PBMCs per donor. For each donor, CD4 naive and CD4 memory were each given three plates, CD8 naive was given two plates, and CD8 memory was given one plate. To estimate repertoire size and how much clonotype sharing occurs between individuals, the study deeply sequenced the blood TCR repertoires of 4 to 6 healthy adults.

On this clone itself: Its recognized antigen is unknown. No per-base quality is available; no much larger clone lies one base away.

From its cysteine to its phenylalanine, the CDR3 spans 14 amino acids. Here the CDR3 DNA is all that survives: 42 bases in frame from base 1. V sheds 1 base and J sheds 9 bases, leaving 14 bases between their ends. Taken from the germline V gene, the CDR1 and CDR2 loops are SNHLY and FYNNEI. TCR CDR3 regions were amplified from genomic DNA by multiplex PCR using the deep immunoSEQ assay. Extracted genomic DNA from each cell subset was distributed evenly across all wells of several immunoSEQ 96-well plates, and each plate was treated as a replicate. For sorted subsets, about 200 ng genomic DNA, equal to tens of thousands of T cell genomes, was loaded into each replicate PCR. Purified libraries were quantified with a Qubit 3.0 fluorometer, sized on a Bioanalyzer 2100, and re-quantified with the KAPA Library Quantification kit. Each immunoSEQ 96-well plate was sequenced on its own single-read 150-cycle Illumina NextSeq 550 flow cell. The study's processing was this. Because the immunoSEQ output included only junctional sequences and no quality scores, the filtering could not be the same as the filtering used for full-length reads. Sequences were annotated with PyIR, a Python wrapper for IgBLAST v1.9, using IMGT germline references to assign V/J genes and CDR3. Reads with weak V/J assignments (E-value above 1e-6), missing CDR3, stop codons, out-of-frame junctions, or ambiguous translated residues were removed. V3J clonotypes were defined as sequences sharing an identical inferred V gene, J gene, and CDR3 amino acid sequence. To compute the percentage overlap between repertoires, the number of shared unique clonotypes was divided by the size of the smaller repertoire. Repertoire richness was assessed with RTK rarefaction, the Chao1 estimator, and Recon v2.1 estimates of unobserved clonotypes. OLGA was used to compute generation probabilities for all TCRbeta clonotypes that the gDNA method yielded from a handful of donors. In its TCRdb copy, this immuneACCESS table keeps in-frame sequences only and misses some clones. Where compared with another copy, unresolved V genes explain less than half of these, and the others have no known cause. V, J and clone size are those of that table, while D and trimming were read from the DNA. In this sample the table shows 1.4 million to 1.5 million clones, roughly 96% of which occur a single time. The ten most abundant clones make up 1.2% of the sample.

The full study reports these points: Estimated clonotype richness was generally larger for naive than for memory subsets. Clonotypes shared by all four sorted-subset donors showed higher generation probabilities than non-shared clonotypes. Sampling was restricted to blood, and TCR repertoires in tissue are likely to differ from TCR repertoires in blood. The small number of donors limited the genetic and exposure-history diversity represented. Incomplete sequencing was indicated by rarefaction of sorted-subset datasets, despite the large sequencing depth. Pairwise subsampling indicated that sequencing depth was expected to affect the degree of clonotype sharing among donors. When four donors were compared, the shared fraction of clonotypes was around 5% for naive CD4, less than 4% for naive CD8, 2% to 2.5% for memory CD4, and 0.4% for memory CD8.

Healthy HIV-negative adults with no recently reported acute infections or vaccinations were included as donors. Every donor was a Caucasian adult living in Nashville, Tennessee, USA. CD4+ T cells were enriched by magnetic negative selection, after which naive cells were positively selected on CD45RA and the negative fraction was taken as the memory subset. Blood was collected by leukapheresis, and PBMCs were isolated by Ficoll-Histopaque density gradient centrifugation and then cryopreserved in liquid nitrogen vapor phase. Analytical flow cytometry was used to check the purity and quantity of every magnetically sorted T cell population. Each sorted fraction had its genomic DNA isolated and then quantified by UV absorbance on a Nanodrop 2000c.

The TCR was taken from a man aged 25 to 40 in good health. The sequenced sample consisted of naive CD4+ T cells sorted from blood. The sample's cell subset or site label is to be understood as: CD45RA+ positively selected. Recombination linked TRBV2 to TRBJ2-3; the D call is possibly TRBD1 or TRBD2, each sharing 5 bases. The DNA sequence is TGTGCCAGCAGTGAAGAGGGACCCCAAACCACGCAGTATTTT. It translates as CASSEEGPQTTQYF.